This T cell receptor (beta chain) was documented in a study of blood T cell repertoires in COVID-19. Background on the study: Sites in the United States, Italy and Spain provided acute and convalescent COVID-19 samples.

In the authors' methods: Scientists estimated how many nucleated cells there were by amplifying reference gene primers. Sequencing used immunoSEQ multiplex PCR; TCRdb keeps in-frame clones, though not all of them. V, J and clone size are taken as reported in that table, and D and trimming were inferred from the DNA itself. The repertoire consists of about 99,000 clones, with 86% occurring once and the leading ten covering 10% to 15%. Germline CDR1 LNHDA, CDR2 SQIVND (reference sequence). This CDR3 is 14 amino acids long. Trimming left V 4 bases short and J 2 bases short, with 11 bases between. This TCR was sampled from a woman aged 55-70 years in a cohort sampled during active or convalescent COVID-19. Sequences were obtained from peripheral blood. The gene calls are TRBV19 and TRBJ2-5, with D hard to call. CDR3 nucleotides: TGTGCCAGTAGTAAACAGCAAAAACAAGAGACCCAGTACTTC. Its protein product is CASSKQQKQETQYF.